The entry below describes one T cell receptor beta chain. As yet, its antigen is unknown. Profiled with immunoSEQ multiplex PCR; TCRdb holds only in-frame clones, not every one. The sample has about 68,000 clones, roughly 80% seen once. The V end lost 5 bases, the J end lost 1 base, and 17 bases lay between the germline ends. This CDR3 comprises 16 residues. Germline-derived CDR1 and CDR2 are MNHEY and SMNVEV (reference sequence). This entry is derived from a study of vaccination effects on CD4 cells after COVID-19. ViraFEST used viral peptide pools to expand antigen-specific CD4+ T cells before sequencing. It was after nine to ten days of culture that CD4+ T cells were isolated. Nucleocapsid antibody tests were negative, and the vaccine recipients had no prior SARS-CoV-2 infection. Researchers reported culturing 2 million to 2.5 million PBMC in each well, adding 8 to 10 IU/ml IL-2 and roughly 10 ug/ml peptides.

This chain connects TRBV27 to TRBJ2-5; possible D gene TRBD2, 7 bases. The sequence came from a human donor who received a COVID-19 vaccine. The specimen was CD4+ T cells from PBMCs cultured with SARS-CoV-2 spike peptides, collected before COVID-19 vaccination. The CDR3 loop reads CASSPRGAGVQETQYF. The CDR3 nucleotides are TGTGCCAGCAGTCCCCGGGGGGCGGGGGTCCAAGAGACCCAGTACTTC.